This TCR beta chain comes out of a study of response to subunit inactivated influenza vaccine. TCRdb passed the RT-PCR reads through MiXCR, listing each CDR3 protein once. The table records more than 600,000 distinct CDR3 sequences, roughly 18% of them present only once. V was trimmed by 5 bases and J by 5 bases, leaving 12 bases between them. In germline, CDR1 is SEHNR, CDR2 FQNEAQ (reference sequence). The CDR3 runs to 13 residues. This chain connects TRBV7-9 to TRBJ1-2; possibly TRBD1 for D (6 bases). The sample consisted of PBMCs from blood, taken roughly 5 days after vaccination. This clonotype was sampled from a middle-aged man who received an inactivated influenza vaccine. CDR3 DNA: TGTGCCAGCAGCCCAGGGGCGGAGTATGGCTACACCTTC. Translated: CASSPGAEYGYTF. The whole variable domain, remainder taken from reference TRBV7-9 and TRBJ1-2, is DTGVSQNPRHKITKRGQNVTFRCDPISEHNRLYWYRQTLGQGPEFLTYFQNEAQLEKSRLLSDRFSAERPKGSFSTLEIQRTEQGDSAMYLCASSPGAEYGYTFGSGTRLTVV.